Listed below are T cell receptor beta chains from one sample, sequenced in a study of blood T cells in healthy people across ages. TCRdb reprocessed the 5' RACE reads via MiXCR and lists one record per CDR3 protein. Of fewer than 800,000 distinct CDR3 sequences in the sample, 20% to 25% were seen once. The same data also contributed to another study, on T cells of mothers and their children.

The source material was blood. All receptors come from a boy aged 5-17 years in good health. CDR3s include the opening cysteine and the closing phenylalanine or tryptophan. Fields, in order: J gene, D gene, V gene, clone size, CDR3 protein, CDR3 DNA. The D gene is left open where the match is weak. Clone size is given for some rows only: seen once, a few or many times, or a class if the clone is expanded.

TRBJ2-5 | . | TRBV20-1 | . | CSARFRGWDRETQYF | TGCAGTGCTAGGTTTCGGGGGTGGGATAGAGAGACCCAGTACTTC
TRBJ1-4 | . | TRBV7-9 | few | CASSPGRSGIEKLFF | TGTGCCAGCAGCCCTGGACGGTCGGGGATTGAAAAACTGTTTTTT
TRBJ2-1 | . | TRBV7-3 | . | CASSLLPGAHNEQFF | TGTGCCAGCAGCCTTTTACCGGGAGCCCACAATGAGCAGTTCTTC
TRBJ2-5 | . | TRBV13 | . | CASSSRAGGAQETQYF | TGTGCCAGCAGCTCCCGCGCTGGCGGGGCGCAAGAGACCCAGTACTTC
TRBJ2-7 | . | TRBV6-6 | . | CASSYRTEQYF | TGTGCCAGCAGTTACCGGACCGAGCAGTACTTC
TRBJ2-7 | . | TRBV7-9 | . | CASSLVVAALDEQYF | TGTGCCAGCAGCTTAGTTGTCGCCGCTCTCGACGAGCAGTACTTC
TRBJ2-1 | TRBD2 | TRBV20-1 | few | CSTIPGLAGKFSYNEQFF | TGCAGTACTATACCGGGACTAGCGGGAAAATTTTCCTACAATGAGCAGTTCTTC
TRBJ1-3 | . | TRBV29-1 | few | CSVEAAGSGNTIYF | TGCAGCGTTGAGGCAGCAGGCTCTGGAAACACCATATATTTT
TRBJ2-2 | TRBD2 | TRBV6-1 | few | CASSPTSGANTGELFF | TGTGCCAGCAGCCCCACTAGCGGGGCGAACACCGGGGAGCTGTTTTTT
TRBJ2-5 | TRBD1 | TRBV27 | few | CASSLATGDPTGTQYF | TGTGCCAGCAGTTTAGCGACAGGGGACCCCACGGGGACCCAGTACTTC
TRBJ2-5 | TRBD1 | TRBV15 | few | CATSGKDRYQETQYF | TGTGCCACCAGCGGAAAGGACAGGTACCAAGAGACCCAGTACTTC
TRBJ2-3 | . | TRBV6-5 | . | CASRGAVVTDTQYF | TGTGCCAGCCGCGGGGCAGTCGTCACAGATACGCAGTATTTT
TRBJ2-5 | TRBD2 | TRBV7-2 | few | CASSRVASGNLETQYF | TGTGCCAGCAGCCGGGTAGCTAGCGGGAACCTAGAGACCCAGTACTTC
TRBJ2-5 | TRBD2 | TRBV14 | . | CASSQSGRQAETQYF | TGTGCCAGCAGCCAGAGCGGGAGGCAGGCCGAGACCCAGTACTTC
TRBJ1-4 | . | TRBV10-3 | few | CAISEWGQNEKLFF | TGCGCCATCAGTGAGTGGGGGCAAAATGAAAAACTGTTTTTT
TRBJ2-5 | . | TRBV21-1 | few | CASSKETGHQETQYF | TGTGCCAGCAGCAAAGAGACCGGGCACCAAGAGACCCAGTACTTC
TRBJ2-7 | . | TRBV11-3 | . | CASSLVGSSEQYF | TGTGCCAGCAGCTTAGTTGGTAGCTCCGAGCAGTACTTC
TRBJ2-1 | . | TRBV11-2 | . | CASSLNPAGSSYNEQFF | TGTGCCAGCAGCTTAAACCCTGCGGGAAGCTCCTACAATGAGCAGTTCTTC
TRBJ2-7 | . | TRBV7-2 | . | CASSKGVNSYEQYF | TGTGCCAGCAGCAAAGGGGTCAACTCCTACGAGCAGTACTTC
TRBJ1-5 | . | TRBV15 | few | CATSRDGRRNQPQHF | TGTGCCACCAGCAGAGATGGACGGAGAAATCAGCCCCAGCATTTT
TRBJ2-5 | . | TRBV24-1 | few | CATSEWGRETQYF | TGTGCCACCAGTGAATGGGGCAGGGAGACCCAGTACTTC
TRBJ1-1 | . | TRBV25-1 | once | CASSEYFGGADTEAFF | TGTGCCAGCAGTGAATATTTTGGGGGGGCTGACACTGAAGCTTTCTTT
TRBJ2-7 | . | TRBV28 | . | CASSPSNEQYF | TGTGCCAGCAGCCCAAGCAACGAGCAGTACTTC
TRBJ2-2 | TRBD1 | TRBV29-1 | few | CSVGQGGYTGELFF | TGCAGCGTGGGACAGGGGGGATACACCGGGGAGCTGTTTTTT
TRBJ1-1 | TRBD1 | TRBV29-1 | few | CSGDRAANTEAFF | TGCAGCGGAGACAGGGCGGCGAACACTGAAGCTTTCTTT
TRBJ2-5 | . | TRBV29-1 | few | CSVDWRDEETQYF | TGCAGCGTTGACTGGCGGGATGAAGAGACCCAGTACTTC
TRBJ2-4 | . | TRBV6-5 | . | CASSYSGGMNIQYF | TGTGCCAGCAGTTACTCGGGGGGAATGAACATTCAGTACTTC
TRBJ1-1 | . | TRBV15 | few | CATSGQTNTEAFF | TGTGCCACCTCCGGTCAGACAAACACTGAAGCTTTCTTT
TRBJ2-2 | . | TRBV7-2 | many | CASSLPGELFF | TGTGCCAGCAGCTTGCCCGGGGAGCTGTTTTTT
TRBJ2-7 | . | TRBV28 | few | CARSGQKNYEQYF | TGTGCCAGGAGTGGACAGAAGAATTACGAGCAGTACTTC
TRBJ1-1 | . | TRBV5-6 | . | CASSLEPSYTEAFF | TGTGCCAGCAGCTTGGAGCCTTCCTACACTGAAGCTTTCTTT
TRBJ2-5 | . | TRBV29-1 | many | CSVEPGSSF | TGCAGCGTTGAACCCGGGTCTAGCTTC
TRBJ1-2 | . | TRBV20-1 | few | CSARGGTYYGYTF | TGCAGTGCTAGAGGTGGTACATATTATGGCTACACCTTC
TRBJ1-4 | . | TRBV6-1 | few | CASSGRTATNEKLFF | TGTGCCAGCAGTGGCCGAACAGCTACTAATGAAAAACTGTTTTTT
TRBJ2-7 | TRBD1 | TRBV5-1 | many | CASSLELGQGGEQYF | TGCGCCAGCAGCTTGGAGTTGGGACAGGGGGGCGAGCAGTACTTC
TRBJ1-6 | . | TRBV9 | . | CASSGHTNNSPLHF | TGTGCCAGCAGCGGACACACGAATAATTCACCCCTCCACTTT
TRBJ2-5 | TRBD1 | TRBV20-1 | few | CSATLGTGGQETQYF | TGCAGTGCCACATTAGGGACAGGGGGCCAAGAGACCCAGTACTTC
TRBJ2-5 | . | TRBV2 | . | CASSVLPDETQYF | TGTGCCAGCAGTGTACTGCCCGACGAGACCCAGTACTTC
TRBJ2-7 | TRBD2 | TRBV4-1 | . | CASSQVGAGVEQYF | TGCGCCAGCAGCCAAGTTGGGGCGGGGGTCGAGCAGTACTTC
TRBJ2-5 | TRBD1 | TRBV7-7 | many | CASSLTGTGKETQYF | TGTGCTAGCAGCCTTACCGGGACAGGGAAAGAGACCCAGTACTTC
TRBJ2-7 | . | TRBV29-1 | . | CSVGRSGSSYEQYF | TGCAGCGTTGGCAGGTCAGGAAGCTCCTACGAGCAGTACTTC
TRBJ2-1 | . | TRBV7-2 | . | CASSLWQGGVEQFF | TGTGCCAGCAGCTTATGGCAGGGTGGGGTTGAGCAGTTCTTC
TRBJ1-1 | . | TRBV7-3 | once | CPSSPGRNTEAFF | TGTCCCAGCAGCCCTGGGAGGAACACTGAAGCTTTCTTT
TRBJ2-7 | . | TRBV27 | . | CASSLGLLYEQYF | TGTGCCAGCAGTTTGGGACTCCTCTACGAGCAGTACTTC
TRBJ1-1 | TRBD1 | TRBV5-4 | . | CASSLVGTGEAFF | TGTGCCAGCAGCTTGGTGGGGACAGGTGAAGCTTTCTTT
TRBJ2-1 | TRBD2 | TRBV9 | . | CASSVYGGAGNEQFF | TGTGCCAGCAGCGTATACGGGGGGGCTGGAAATGAGCAGTTCTTC
TRBJ2-7 | TRBD1 | TRBV20-1 | . | CSARDLGDRVYEQYF | TGCAGTGCTAGAGATCTTGGGGACAGAGTCTACGAGCAGTACTTC
TRBJ2-1 | TRBD2 | TRBV20-1 | few | CSAPATSGSNNEQFF | TGCAGTGCCCCTGCGACTAGCGGGAGCAACAATGAGCAGTTCTTC
TRBJ2-3 | . | TRBV20-1 | . | CSALGALERVGDTQYF | TGCAGTGCTTTAGGGGCCCTAGAAAGGGTGGGAGATACGCAGTATTTT
TRBJ2-6 | . | TRBV28 | . | CASTLAGSSGANVLTF | TGTGCCAGCACCCTAGCTGGAAGCTCTGGGGCCAACGTCCTGACTTTC